This T cell receptor (beta chain) was identified in a study of blood T cell repertoires in COVID-19. Turning to the study itself: Samples taken during acute and convalescent COVID-19 were collected in the United States, Italy and Spain. Sources were T cells, B-cell-depleted T cells, or PBMCs; the material itself was cDNA or gDNA.

In the original workflow: Quantification of nucleated cells was approximated via reference gene primer amplification. Repertoires were generated with immunoSEQ multiplex PCR, while TCRdb's copy carries only in-frame clones and drops some. V and J calls and clone size are copied from that table; D and trimming were computed from the DNA. The table shows 200,000 to 250,000 clones, with about 85% occurring only once. V lost 5 bases, J lost 6 bases, and 11 bases lay in between. The CDR3 is 14 residues long. Germline loops: CDR1 MNHEY, CDR2 SVGAGI. V and J are TRBV6-5 and TRBJ1-6, with D perhaps matching TRBD1 (6 bases). Sequenced material: peripheral blood. The origin of this receptor is a woman aged 80 or over with active or convalescent COVID-19. The CDR3 bases are TGTGCCAGCAGTCGGGAGGGGGTTAATTCACCCCTCCACTTT. It yields the protein CASSREGVNSPLHF.